Listed here are 24 T cell receptor beta chains from one sample, sequenced in a study of radiotherapy plus CTLA-4 blockade in lung cancer. Profiling relied on immunoSEQ multiplex PCR, and the TCRdb table lists in-frame clones only, not all of them. The data contain approximately 38,000 clones, about 86% of them singletons. This sample comprised peripheral blood, obtained from a patient treated with radiotherapy plus ipilimumab. The source is a human donor with non-small cell lung cancer whose response to radiotherapy plus ipilimumab could not be evaluated.

The J gene is TRBJ1-1, the V gene TRBV29-1, with 7 bases matching TRBD1. The ends lost 7 bases at V and 1 base at J; junction bases unmatched: 9. The CDR3 extends over 14 amino acids. Germline assignment: CDR1 SQVTM and CDR2 ANQGSEA. The CDR3 DNA is TGCAGCGCCAATCCGGGACAGACGAACACTGAAGCTTTCTTT. Protein: CSANPGQTNTEAFF.

The chain combines TRBV9 with TRBJ2-1; 8 nucleotides align to TRBD1. Germline trimming cut 2 bases from V and 4 bases from J; bases unmatched to any gene: 5. The CDR3 covers 15 residues. Germline V CDR1 and CDR2: SGDLS, YYNGEE. The CDR3 coding sequence is TGTGCCAGCAGCGTCGGGACAGGAATATACAATGAGCAGTTCTTC. It yields the protein CASSVGTGIYNEQFF.

The sample holds one count of this clone. This rearrangement joins TRBV9 to TRBJ1-4, with D unclear. The CDR3 is made up of 14 amino acids. Trimming took off 0 bases at V and 3 bases at J, with 6 bases between the two ends. The V gene's germline CDR1 is SGDLS and CDR2 YYNGEE. The CDR3 nucleotides read TGTGCCAGCAGCGTAGGTCCAGCTAATGAAAAACTGTTTTTT. Translating it yields CASSVGPANEKLFF.

The chain uses TRBV19 and TRBJ2-4, with TRBD2 identical over 8 bases. Germline V lookup: CDR1 LNHDA, CDR2 SQIVND (reference sequence). The junction had 12 bases not matched to a gene; V was cut back by 5 bases and J by 0 bases. The CDR3 is 18 residues long. The DNA for the CDR3 is TGTGCCAGTAGTCTTGTGCCCGCGAGCGGGGGAGCCAAAAACATTCAGTACTTC. Translating gives CASSLVPASGGAKNIQYF.

This chain joins TRBV7-2 and TRBJ2-2; 8 nucleotides align to TRBD2. The germline gives CDR1 SGHTA, CDR2 FQGNSA. J lost 6 bases, V lost 6 bases, and 12 bases had no gene match. The CDR3 contains 16 residues. The CDR3 bases are TGTGCCAGCAGGTCAGGAGCGGGGGCAGGGCCCGGGGAGCTGTTTTTT. It is translated as CASRSGAGAGPGELFF.

The J gene is TRBJ2-5, the V gene TRBV28; D perhaps matches TRBD2 (6 bases). From germline, CDR1 is MDHEN and CDR2 SYDVKM. This CDR3 is 13 amino acids long. The V end lost 7 bases, the J end lost 5 bases, and 14 bases lay between the germline ends. CDR3 residues: CASTAGSGETQYF. CDR3 DNA sequence: TGTGCCAGCACTGCGGGGAGCGGGGAGACCCAGTACTTC.

The chain has TRBV5-1 and TRBJ1-6; maybe TRBD1 (5 bases). The V gene lost 0 bases and the J gene lost 7 bases, with 11 bases spanning the gap. From germline, CDR1 is SGHRS and CDR2 YFSETQ. The CDR3 runs to 15 residues. The chain's CDR3 is CASSLGVRENSPLHF. The CDR3 bases are TGCGCCAGCAGCTTGGGGGTCAGGGAAAATTCACCCCTCCACTTT.

The table lists this clone with a count of one. The chain has TRBV10-3 and TRBJ2-7, with a tentative D call TRBD1 (8 bases). Trimming took off 6 bases at V and 0 bases at J, with 15 bases between the two ends. There are 15 residues in the CDR3. From germline, CDR1 is ENHRY and CDR2 SYGVKD. CDR3 DNA: TGTGCCATCAGCCTTACAGGGGGGGACTCCTACGAGCAGTACTTC. Its protein product is CAISLTGGDSYEQYF.

The rearrangement links TRBV6-5 to TRBJ1-2; no clear D gene. Germline V gene data show CDR1 as MNHEY and CDR2 as SVGAGI. The V and J ends lost 6 bases and 4 bases respectively, with 9 bases between them. This CDR3 is 12 amino acids long. The CDR3 nucleotides read TGTGCCAGCAGCCCCGGCGGCTATGGCTACACCTTC. This gives the protein CASSPGGYGYTF.

This chain connects TRBV7-2 to TRBJ2-1; D might be TRBD2 (5 bases). The CDR3 sequence is 14 residues long. Trimming cost V 9 bases and J 3 bases, with 15 bases left between them. Germline CDR1 is SGHTA and CDR2 is FQGNSA. The CDR3 nucleotides are TGTGCCAGTCTGCCCGGACGGGACTACAATGAGCAGTTCTTC. It codes for CASLPGRDYNEQFF.

This chain links TRBV4-1 with TRBJ2-5; the match to TRBD1 covers 10 bases. With V trimmed by 5 bases and J by 4 bases, 4 bases remained unmatched. The CDR3 totals 14 residues. Germline lookup yields CDR1 MGHRA and CDR2 YSYEKL. Here the CDR3 reads CASSGTGVGETQYF. In nucleotides, the CDR3 is TGCGCCAGCAGCGGGACAGGGGTAGGAGAGACCCAGTACTTC.

This chain uses TRBV14 with TRBJ2-1; 8 nucleotides align to TRBD2. The V segment lost 1 base and the J segment 6 bases; nucleotides outside the gene matches: 5. The germline CDR1 and CDR2 sequences are SGHDN and FVKESK. The CDR3 is made up of 15 amino acids. Written as DNA, the CDR3 is TGTGCCAGCAGCCAAGCGGGAGGGCCTTTCAATGAGCAGTTCTTC. Protein: CASSQAGGPFNEQFF.

This clone was recorded once. This CDR3 reads CASGGQGEGYTF. The DNA of the CDR3 is TGTGCCAGCGGGGGACAGGGAGAAGGCTACACCTTC. This chain links TRBV27 with TRBJ1-2; TRBD1 aligns across 9 bases. The CDR3 loop spans 12 amino acids. V was clipped by 8 bases and J by 8 bases; unmatched bases: 6. Germline-derived CDR1 and CDR2 are MNHEY and SMNVEV (reference sequence).

The rearrangement uses TRBV28 and TRBJ1-5; D is undetermined. V was pared by 2 bases and J by 6 bases, with 11 bases between. The CDR3 loop spans 14 amino acids. Germline CDR1 reads MDHEN; CDR2 reads SYDVKM. The CDR3 DNA reads as TGTGCCAGCAGTTTAAGAGTAGGAGGTCAGCCCCAGCATTTT. This sequence encodes CASSLRVGGQPQHF.

V is TRBV28 and J is TRBJ1-3; D call uncertain. Germline V gene data show CDR1 as MDHEN and CDR2 as SYDVKM. Trimming took 7 bases from V and 4 from J, leaving 11 bases between them. This CDR3 is 13 amino acids long. The CDR3 sequence: CASTFREGNTIYF. The CDR3 DNA reads TGTGCCAGCACTTTCCGGGAAGGAAACACCATATATTTT.

This chain joins TRBV29-1 and TRBJ2-1; TRBD1 agrees at 8 bases. Germline trimming cut 7 bases from V and 2 bases from J; bases unmatched to any gene: 10. CDR1 and CDR2 from the germline V gene are SQVTM and ANQGSEA. This CDR3 region has 15 residues. CDR3: CSALLETGAYNEQFF. As DNA, the CDR3 is TGCAGCGCCCTCCTCGAGACAGGGGCCTACAATGAGCAGTTCTTC.

The J gene is TRBJ2-7, the V gene TRBV6-5; D ambiguous. Germline assignment: CDR1 MNHEY and CDR2 SVGAGI. CDR3 length equals 12 residues. Deletions cut 5 bases from V and 5 bases from J, with 10 bases between. DNA for the CDR3: TGTGCCAGCAGTGAAGGCCGGGACGAGCAGTACTTC. Its translation: CASSEGRDEQYF.

The V and J genes are TRBV10-2 and TRBJ2-2; no clear D gene. The CDR3 spans 12 residues. The germline V and J ends were trimmed by 6 bases and 6 bases, with 8 bases remaining between them. Per germline, CDR1 WSHSY and CDR2 SAAADI. The CDR3 sequence is CASRQVPGELFF. CDR3 coding DNA: TGCGCCAGCAGGCAGGTACCCGGGGAGCTGTTTTTT.

In its sample, this clone was seen once. V and J are TRBV7-8 and TRBJ2-1, with a tentative D call TRBD2 (5 bases). From germline, CDR1 is SGHVS and CDR2 FQNEAQ. This CDR3 spans 13 amino acids. V was clipped by 8 bases and J by 8 bases, with 16 bases between them. As DNA, the CDR3 is TGTGCCAGCTACGAGGGAGTTGATGATGAGCAGTTCTTC. The encoded protein is CASYEGVDDEQFF.

The genes are TRBV2 and TRBJ1-6; D gene ambiguous. This CDR3 comprises 16 residues. Germline V gives CDR1 SNHLY, CDR2 FYNNEI. V was cut by 11 bases and J by 3 bases, with 20 bases left in between. CDR3 in DNA: TGTGCCGGCAACTACCGGCCAGCCAACTATAATTCACCCCTCCACTTT. It yields the protein CAGNYRPANYNSPLHF.

The V call is TRBV27, the J call TRBJ2-3, with TRBD1 matching over 8 bases. V gave up 6 bases and J gave up 1 base; unmatched junction bases: 12. The CDR3 is made up of 17 amino acids. Germline V gives CDR1 MNHEY, CDR2 SMNVEV (reference sequence). As DNA, the CDR3 is TGTGCCAGCAGAAGAACCACGACAGGGGTGGGCACAGATACGCAGTATTTT. This sequence encodes CASRRTTTGVGTDTQYF.

This chain joins TRBV4-1 and TRBJ2-7; 10 bases match TRBD2. The CDR3 totals 15 residues. With 1 base clipped from V and 2 bases from J, the junction kept 2 bases outside the gene matches. Germline lookup yields CDR1 MGHRA and CDR2 YSYEKL. The CDR3 loop reads CASSQVLAGAYEQYF. For the CDR3, the DNA is TGCGCCAGCAGCCAAGTCCTAGCGGGGGCCTACGAGCAGTACTTC.

This chain connects TRBV4-3 to TRBJ2-1, with 8 nucleotides matching TRBD2. Germline trimming cut 5 bases from V and 7 bases from J; bases unmatched to any gene: 10. Germline V CDR1 and CDR2: LGHNA, YSLEER. This CDR3 comprises 15 residues. The CDR3 bases are TGCGCCAGCAGCACTCGGGGGGGGCCTGTAAATGAGCAGTTCTTC. It is translated as CASSTRGGPVNEQFF.

CDR3 region: CASSPQDRSRTEAFF. For the CDR3, the DNA is TGTGCCAGCAGTCCCCAGGACAGGTCTAGGACTGAAGCTTTCTTT. The rearrangement joins TRBV27 to TRBJ1-1; TRBD1 agrees at 7 bases. The V gene's germline CDR1 is MNHEY and CDR2 SMNVEV (reference sequence). This CDR3 comprises 15 residues. Trimming removed 5 bases from V and 5 bases from J; junction bases left unmatched: 11.